This T cell receptor beta chain was identified during a study of T cells in Graves' hyperthyroidism and ophthalmopathy. Study-wide context: Blood from the periphery was taken at initial diagnosis, before any treatment.

Amplification yielded TCR beta CDR3 regions, with RNA transcripts as the source. The primer set for the first-round RT-PCR of the TCR CDR3 was HTBI. TCRdb reprocessed the multiplex PCR reads with MiXCR, giving one entry per CDR3 protein. The sample holds more than 350,000 distinct CDR3 sequences, 17% seen once. On this clonotype: Antigen specificity is unknown.

Germline loops: CDR1 MNHEY, CDR2 SMNVEV (reference sequence). Trimming removed 3 bases from V and 7 bases from J; junction bases left unmatched: 17. The CDR3 contains 18 residues. General observations from the study: A model using 13 V-J features told ophthalmopathy apart from stable hyperthyroidism.

Any patient presenting with uncontrolled infection, other autoimmune disease, pregnancy or lactation was left out. The sequenced sample consisted of blood. This rearrangement joins TRBV27 to TRBJ2-2; 7 positions agree with TRBD1. The receptor comes from a woman between 25 and 40 years old with Graves' hyperthyroidism that later progressed to Graves' ophthalmopathy. CDR3 bases: TGTGCCAGCAGTTTGCTCACAGGGGTCACGAGAGATAACGGGGAGCTGTTTTTT. Its translation: CASSLLTGVTRDNGELFF.